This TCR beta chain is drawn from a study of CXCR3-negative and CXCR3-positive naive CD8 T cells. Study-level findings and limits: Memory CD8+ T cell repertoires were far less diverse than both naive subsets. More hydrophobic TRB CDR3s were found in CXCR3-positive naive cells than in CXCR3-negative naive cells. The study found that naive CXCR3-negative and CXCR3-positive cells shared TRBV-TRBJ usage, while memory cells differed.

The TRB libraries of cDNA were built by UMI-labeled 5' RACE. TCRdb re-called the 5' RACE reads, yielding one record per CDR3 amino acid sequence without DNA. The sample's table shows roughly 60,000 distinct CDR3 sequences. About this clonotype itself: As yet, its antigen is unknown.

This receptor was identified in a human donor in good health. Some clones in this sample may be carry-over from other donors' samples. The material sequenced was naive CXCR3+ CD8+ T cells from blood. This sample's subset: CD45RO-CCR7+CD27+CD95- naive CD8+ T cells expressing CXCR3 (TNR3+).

The CDR3 sequence is CASSTGPGHNEQYF. The J gene is TRBJ2-7, the V gene TRBV7-7; TCRdb returns TRBD1, unconfirmable since there is no DNA. The CDR3 sequence is 14 residues long. The germline V gene encodes CDR1 SSHAT and CDR2 FNYEAQ (reference sequence).